These T cell receptor beta chains were read from a single sample in a study of lymphopenia after photon versus proton radiotherapy. Repertoires were generated with immunoSEQ multiplex PCR, while TCRdb's copy carries only in-frame clones and drops some. The table has about 20,000 clones, 88% seen once. The specimen comprised peripheral blood, sampled from a patient treated with proton-based radiotherapy. The receptors originated from a man aged 70 or older with pancreatic cancer. CDR3s include the opening cysteine and the closing phenylalanine or tryptophan. The D gene is left open where the match is weak. Not all rows give a size; the values are once, few, many and, for expanded clones, a class.

V gene	J gene	CDR3 length	D gene	clone size	CDR3 DNA	CDR3 protein
TRBV7-3	TRBJ2-5	15	TRBD2	NA	TGTGCCAGCAGCCCCGGACTAGTGGGGGAAGAGACCCAGTACTTC	CASSPGLVGEETQYF
TRBV10-3	TRBJ2-3	16	TRBD1	NA	TGTGCCATCAGTACGGGACAGGACACTAGCACAGATACGCAGTATTTT	CAISTGQDTSTDTQYF
TRBV4-1	TRBJ1-4	14	NA	NA	TGCGCCAGCAGCCGGTCAGACTATAATGAAAAACTGTTTTTT	CASSRSDYNEKLFF
TRBV10-3	TRBJ1-2	20	TRBD1	NA	TGTGCCATCAGTGAGTCGGTCGGCGGGGGACAGAGTAAAGTTAACTATGGCTACACCTTC	CAISESVGGGQSKVNYGYTF
TRBV9	TRBJ1-2	13	NA	NA	TGTGCCAGCACACGGGAGGTGAACTATGGCTACACCTTC	CASTREVNYGYTF
TRBV19	TRBJ1-5	14	TRBD1	NA	TGTGCCAGTAGTAGTGACAGGGGTATTGTTCCCCAGCATTTT	CASSSDRGIVPQHF
TRBV5-5	TRBJ2-3	14	NA	NA	TGTGCCAGCAGCTTGGCTCAGGGGCAGGGTACGCAGTATTTT	CASSLAQGQGTQYF
TRBV6-5	TRBJ1-6	15	TRBD1	NA	TGTGCCAGCAGCTCGACAGGGGCGCAGAATTCACCCCTCCACTTT	CASSSTGAQNSPLHF
TRBV5-1	TRBJ1-5	15	NA	NA	TGCGCCAGCAGCTTGGGGGCAGGGAGCAATCAGCCCCAGCATTTT	CASSLGAGSNQPQHF
TRBV19	TRBJ2-7	16	NA	once	TGTGCCAGTAGCATAAGAGGGACTGACAGCTCCTACGAGCAGTACTTC	CASSIRGTDSSYEQYF
TRBV30	TRBJ1-5	14	NA	NA	TGTGCCTGGAGTGTTTCCACCGACAATCAGCCCCAGCATTTT	CAWSVSTDNQPQHF
TRBV6-5	TRBJ1-3	16	NA	NA	TGTGCCAGCAGTTACTATACGACAGGAATCGGAAACACCATATATTTT	CASSYYTTGIGNTIYF
TRBV20-1	TRBJ1-1	11	NA	NA	TGCAGTGCCACATACGCGTTACAAGCTTTCTTT	CSATYALQAFF
TRBV19	TRBJ2-7	13	NA	once	TGTGCCAGTAGTAAGGCCAGTGCCTACGAGCAGTACTTC	CASSKASAYEQYF
TRBV5-4	TRBJ1-2	17	NA	NA	TGTGCCAGCAGCTCCTCCCCACAGGTTTGGGCCCCCTATGGCTACACCTTC	CASSSSPQVWAPYGYTF
TRBV7-3	TRBJ1-1	14	TRBD1	few	TGTGCCAGCAGCGAGACAGGGGTGGACACTGAAGCTTTCTTT	CASSETGVDTEAFF
TRBV10-3	TRBJ1-2	15	TRBD1	medium-sized	TGTGCCATCAGAGCGGACAGGGAGGCCAACTATGGCTACACCTTC	CAIRADREANYGYTF
TRBV7-2	TRBJ1-5	15	TRBD1	once	TGTGCCAGCAGCTCAAGCCGGACAGGGGCTCAGCCCCAGCATTTT	CASSSSRTGAQPQHF
TRBV6-1	TRBJ1-5	17	NA	NA	TGTGCCAGCAGTGAAGAAGGGCGATCGAATAGCAATCAGCCCCAGCATTTT	CASSEEGRSNSNQPQHF
TRBV27	TRBJ2-1	16	TRBD2	NA	TGTGCCAGCAGTAGAGGGACTAGCGGATCCTACAATGAGCAGTTCTTC	CASSRGTSGSYNEQFF
TRBV9	TRBJ2-1	16	NA	NA	TGTGCCAGCAGCGCGCAAACTAAACCACTCTACAGTGAGCAGTTCTTC	CASSAQTKPLYSEQFF
TRBV6-6	TRBJ2-5	15	TRBD1	NA	TGTGCCAGCAGCCTGGTACAGGGGGGTTGGGAGACCCAGTACTTC	CASSLVQGGWETQYF
TRBV6-6	TRBJ1-5	11	TRBD1	NA	TGTGCCAGCGGACAGGGCCAGCCCCAGCATTTT	CASGQGQPQHF
TRBV7-9	TRBJ1-6	15	NA	NA	TGTGCCAGCAGCTTACGGGGGCTAGGGGGGTCACCCCTCCACTTT	CASSLRGLGGSPLHF
TRBV4-1	TRBJ2-7	16	TRBD2	NA	TGCGCCAGCAGCCAGATGGACCGGGGGGGAACCTACGAGCAGTACTTC	CASSQMDRGGTYEQYF
TRBV5-1	TRBJ2-2	16	TRBD1	NA	TGCGCCAGCAGCTTGGTTGGACAGGGATCTACCGGGGAGCTGTTTTTT	CASSLVGQGSTGELFF
TRBV19	TRBJ2-7	15	TRBD1	NA	TGTGCCAGTAGTATAGAGGGACAGGGGGCCGTCGAGCAGTACTTC	CASSIEGQGAVEQYF
TRBV29-1	TRBJ1-1	15	NA	NA	TGCAGTGGTTCAGTAAGTGGACAGAAGAACACTGAAGCTTTCTTT	CSGSVSGQKNTEAFF
TRBV29-1	TRBJ2-6	17	TRBD1	NA	TGCAGCGTTGAAGATTGGGGACAGGGGGCTGGGGCCAACGTCCTGACTTTC	CSVEDWGQGAGANVLTF
TRBV7-6	TRBJ2-1	15	NA	NA	TGTGCCAGCAGCTTAGTTTCGTTACAGAACAATGAGCAGTTCTTC	CASSLVSLQNNEQFF
TRBV11-2	TRBJ2-1	18	TRBD1	NA	TGTGCCAGCAGCTTAGTGGCCGGGACAGGGGGCTCCTACAATGAGCAGTTCTTC	CASSLVAGTGGSYNEQFF
TRBV19	TRBJ1-1	16	NA	NA	TGTGCCAGTAGTATGGAAACGGGTAAGCCGAACACTGAAGCTTTCTTT	CASSMETGKPNTEAFF
TRBV5-1	TRBJ1-1	14	TRBD1	NA	TGCGCCAGCGGGTCGTGGCAGGGGGACACTGAAGCTTTCTTT	CASGSWQGDTEAFF
TRBV6-6	TRBJ2-3	16	TRBD1	once	TGTGCCAGCAAACCCGGGACAGCGAGGGTCGGGAATACGCAGTATTTT	CASKPGTARVGNTQYF
TRBV5-1	TRBJ2-5	16	TRBD1	NA	TGCGCCAGCAGCTTACCAACCGGGACAGACCAAGAGACCCAGTACTTC	CASSLPTGTDQETQYF
TRBV29-1	TRBJ1-3	13	NA	NA	TGCAGCGTTGAGGGGGCCTTTGGAAACACCATATATTTT	CSVEGAFGNTIYF
TRBV10-2	TRBJ2-4	18	TRBD2	NA	TGCGCCAGCAGTGAAGGGCTAGCGGGGGGTCTAGCCAAAAACATTCAGTACTTC	CASSEGLAGGLAKNIQYF
TRBV6-1	TRBJ1-5	14	NA	NA	TGTGCCAGCAGTGAAGCGGATAGCAATCAGCCCCAGCATTTT	CASSEADSNQPQHF
TRBV21-1	TRBJ1-5	15	NA	NA	TGTGCCAGCAGCGAAGTCAGGCGGAGTAATCAGCCCCAGCATTTT	CASSEVRRSNQPQHF
TRBV27	TRBJ1-5	12	NA	NA	TGTGCCAGCAGTTTTTTGGGTCAGCCCCAGCATTTT	CASSFLGQPQHF
TRBV2	TRBJ2-2	15	NA	NA	TGTGCCAGCAGTGGGTCCAGAGGGAACACCGGGGAGCTGTTTTTT	CASSGSRGNTGELFF
TRBV27	TRBJ1-5	14	NA	NA	TGTGCCACGTCCGATAGGGGGGGGCATCAGCCCCAGCATTTT	CATSDRGGHQPQHF
TRBV2	TRBJ2-2	14	TRBD1	NA	TGTGCCAGCAGGAACAGGGGCGGGACCGGGGAGCTGTTTTTT	CASRNRGGTGELFF
TRBV5-4	TRBJ1-2	15	NA	NA	TGTGCCAGCAGCTTCATCCAGGGTGGGGGATATGGCTACACCTTC	CASSFIQGGGYGYTF
TRBV10-1	TRBJ2-2	17	NA	once	TGCGCCAGCAGTGCTCCCGGGGAGGGGGCTATAAGTGGGGAGCTGTTTTTT	CASSAPGEGAISGELFF
TRBV19	TRBJ2-5	15	TRBD2	NA	TGTGCCAGTAGTATGGGGACTAGCGGAGAAGAGACCCAGTACTTC	CASSMGTSGEETQYF
TRBV29-1	TRBJ1-2	12	TRBD1	few	TGCAGCGCAAATACAGGGGGCTTTGGCTACACCTTC	CSANTGGFGYTF
TRBV7-2	TRBJ1-2	13	NA	NA	TGTGCCAGCAGCCCCGACGGGTACTATGGCTACACCTTC	CASSPDGYYGYTF
TRBV10-1	TRBJ2-3	13	NA	NA	TGCGCCAGCAGTGAGCCCGCCCGGGATACGCAGTATTTT	CASSEPARDTQYF